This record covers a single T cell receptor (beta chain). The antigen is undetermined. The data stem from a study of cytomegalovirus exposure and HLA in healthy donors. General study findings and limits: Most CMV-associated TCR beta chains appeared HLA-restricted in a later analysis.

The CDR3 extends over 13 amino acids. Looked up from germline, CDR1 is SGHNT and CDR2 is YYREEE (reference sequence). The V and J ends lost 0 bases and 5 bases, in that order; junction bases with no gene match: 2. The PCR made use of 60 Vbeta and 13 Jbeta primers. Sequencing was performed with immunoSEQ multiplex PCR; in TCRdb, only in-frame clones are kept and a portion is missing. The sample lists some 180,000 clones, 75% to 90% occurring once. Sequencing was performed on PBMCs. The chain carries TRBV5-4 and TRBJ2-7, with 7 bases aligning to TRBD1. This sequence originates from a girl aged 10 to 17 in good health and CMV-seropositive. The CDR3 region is CASSLDRGHEQYF. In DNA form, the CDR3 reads TGTGCCAGCAGCTTGGACAGGGGCCACGAGCAGTACTTC.